A single sample is the source of the 25 T cell receptor beta chains below, sequenced in a study of shared clonotypes between healthy human individuals. Repertoires were generated with immunoSEQ multiplex PCR, while TCRdb's copy carries only in-frame clones and drops some. The sample shows around 700,000 clones, around 73% of them seen only once. The sample taken for sequencing was memory CD4+ T cells sorted from blood. Sample subset: CD45RA-negative fraction. These receptors were taken from a woman aged 25 to 39 in good health.

This chain uses TRBV19 with TRBJ2-1; perhaps TRBD2 as D (6 bases). This CDR3 region has 12 residues. Germline CDR1 and CDR2: LNHDA and SQIVND (reference sequence). CDR3 coding DNA: TGTTCGTCCGGGAGCTCCTACAATGAGCAGTTCTTC. It yields the protein CSSGSSYNEQFF.

The rearrangement joins TRBV28 to TRBJ1-5; D call uncertain. V gave up 10 bases and J gave up 4 bases, with 14 bases separating them. CDR1 and CDR2 from the germline V gene are MDHEN and SYDVKM. CDR3 size: 13 residues. The CDR3 protein is CATRLARNQPQHF. Written as DNA, the CDR3 is TGTGCCACCCGACTGGCTAGGAATCAGCCCCAGCATTTT.

This clone was picked up many times. This CDR3 is also generated by other DNA sequences in the sample. The V gene is TRBV6-6, the J gene TRBJ2-7; D is perhaps TRBD2 (6 bases). Germline loops: CDR1 MNHNY, CDR2 SVGAGI (reference sequence). V lost 4 bases to trimming and J lost 4 bases, with 11 bases between them. CDR3 size: 13 residues. The CDR3 loop reads CASSSGTGYEQYF. The CDR3 DNA reads as TGTGCCAGCAGTTCAGGGACTGGGTACGAGCAGTACTTC.

CDR3 amino acids: CASSQDVASGNGGETQYF. CDR3 in DNA: TGCGCCAGCAGCCAAGATGTTGCTAGCGGGAATGGAGGAGAGACCCAGTACTTC. This chain joins TRBV4-1 and TRBJ2-5, with 9 bases lining up with TRBD2. Germline V CDR1 and CDR2: MGHRA, YSYEKL. Trimming cost V 0 bases and J 4 bases; bases outside gene matches: 12. The CDR3 spans 18 residues.

The rearrangement uses TRBV6-5 and TRBJ1-1, with D unresolved. Trimming took 2 bases from V and 11 from J, leaving 12 bases between them. The CDR3 is 12 amino acids. Germline loops: CDR1 MNHEY, CDR2 SVGAGI. The CDR3 reads CASSYDGKLAFF. In DNA, the CDR3 is TGTGCCAGCAGTTACGACGGAAAATTGGCTTTCTTT.

As to this clone: This likely stems from a read error, as it lies one base from a far larger clone. Within the sample, other DNA sequences also encode this same CDR3. The chain uses TRBV7-9 and TRBJ2-3; D is undetermined. Germline V gene data show CDR1 as SEHNR and CDR2 as FQNEAQ (reference sequence). This CDR3 comprises 10 residues. V was shortened by 8 bases and J by 3 bases, with 3 bases between the two germline ends. CDR3 residues: CASGTDTQYF. CDR3 coding DNA: TGTGCCAGCGGGACAGATACGCAGTATTTT. The full variable domain, its missing parts supplied by reference TRBV7-9 and TRBJ2-3, is DTGVSQNPRHKITKRGQNVTFRCDPISEHNRLYWYRQTLGQGPEFLTYFQNEAQLEKSRLLSDRFSAERPKGSFSTLEIQRTEQGDSAMYLCASGTDTQYFGPGTRLTVL.

The chain carries TRBV13 and TRBJ2-3, with D possibly TRBD2 on 5 matching bases. V was clipped by 1 base and J by 3 bases, with 11 bases between them. Per the germline V gene, CDR1 is PRHDT and CDR2 is FYEKMQ (reference sequence). The CDR3 is made up of 15 amino acids. CDR3 sequence reads: CASSLASGYTDTQYF. The CDR3 bases are TGTGCCAGCAGCTTAGCCAGCGGCTATACAGATACGCAGTATTTT.

This chain connects TRBV11-2 to TRBJ1-5; 7 nucleotides match TRBD1. CDR3 length equals 18 residues. CDR1 and CDR2 from the germline V gene are SGHAT and FQNNGV. J gave up 5 bases and V 4 bases, and 17 bases lay outside the gene matches. The CDR3 nucleotides read TGTGCCAGCAGCTCCACACACAGACAGGGCGGTAGGGATCAGCCCCAGCATTTT. It translates to CASSSTHRQGGRDQPQHF.

The chain joins TRBV14 to TRBJ2-3; D might be TRBD2 (5 bases). The CDR3 contains 14 residues. Trimming took off 4 bases at V and 2 bases at J, with 10 bases between the two ends. Germline V CDR1 and CDR2: SGHDN, FVKESK. Written as DNA, the CDR3 is TGTGCCAGCAGCCGAGGACTCCCCACAGATACGCAGTATTTT. Encoded protein: CASSRGLPTDTQYF. Using reference TRBV14 and TRBJ2-3 for the parts outside the CDR3, the full variable domain is EAGVTQFPSHSVIEKGQTVTLRCDPISGHDNLYWYRRVMGKEIKFLLHFVKESKQDESGMPNNRFLAERTGGTYSTLKVQPAELEDSGVYFCASSRGLPTDTQYFGPGTRLTVL.

The chain has TRBV6-6 and TRBJ2-7; the match to TRBD2 covers 12 bases. The CDR3 runs 15 residues. Germline V gene lookup returns CDR1 MNHNY and CDR2 SVGAGI (reference sequence). After removal of 6 bases from V and 4 bases from J, the junction contained 7 bases not matched to a gene. The DNA for the CDR3 is TGTGCCAGCAGGCAAACTAGCGGGAGGTCTTACGAGCAGTACTTC. Its protein is CASRQTSGRSYEQYF.

The J gene is TRBJ2-3, the V gene TRBV5-6; 10 bases are shared with TRBD2. The CDR3 runs 16 residues. Trimming cost V 1 base and J 6 bases; bases outside gene matches: 8. CDR1 SGHDT and CDR2 YYEEEE come from the germline V gene. This CDR3 is CASSLLLAGAGDTQYF. The CDR3 nucleotides read TGTGCCAGCAGCTTGCTCCTAGCGGGAGCAGGTGATACGCAGTATTTT.

V usage is TRBV19 and J usage is TRBJ1-3; D unclear. The V gene lost 11 bases and the J gene lost 4 bases, with 9 bases spanning the gap. This CDR3 region has 11 residues. The V gene's germline CDR1 is LNHDA and CDR2 SQIVND (reference sequence). The CDR3 sequence is CAGRVGNTIYF. CDR3 DNA: TGTGCCGGTCGAGTGGGAAACACCATATATTTT.

V is TRBV27 and J is TRBJ1-2, with D maybe TRBD1 (6 bases). The V end lost 3 bases, the J end lost 4 bases, and 15 bases lay between the germline ends. Looked up from germline, CDR1 is MNHEY and CDR2 is SMNVEV (reference sequence). The CDR3 runs to 15 residues. The CDR3 spells CASSFGRDIGYGYTF. The CDR3 bases are TGTGCCAGCAGTTTTGGCAGGGACATCGGCTATGGCTACACCTTC.

The rearrangement uses TRBV29-1 and TRBJ2-3, with TRBD2 matching 12 bases. Germline lookup yields CDR1 SQVTM and CDR2 ANQGSEA. The CDR3 has 15 amino acids. The trim removed 2 bases at V and 4 bases at J, leaving 4 bases unmatched. Here the CDR3 DNA reads TGCAGCGTTGAACAGACTAGCGGGAGACCAGATACGCAGTATTTT. Translated, it gives CSVEQTSGRPDTQYF.

This clone has just one count. The chain combines TRBV25-1 with TRBJ2-7; TRBD2 might be the D (6 bases). Germline V lookup: CDR1 MGHDK, CDR2 SYGVNS. V lost 3 bases and J 1 base, leaving 13 bases between the germline ends. The CDR3 totals 15 residues. The chain's CDR3 is CASSEGTQGSYEQYF. CDR3 in DNA: TGTGCCAGCAGTGAGGGGACTCAAGGGTCCTACGAGCAGTACTTC.

The rearrangement joins TRBV12-5 to TRBJ1-3; D remains unclear. CDR3 length: 16 amino acids. Trimming left V 0 bases short and J 1 base short, with 10 bases between. Germline CDR1 and CDR2: LGHNT and FRNRAP. CDR3: CASGLVRWSSGNTIYF. The CDR3 DNA reads as TGTGCTAGTGGTTTGGTACGTTGGAGTTCTGGAAACACCATATATTTT.

This chain uses TRBV5-4 with TRBJ2-5; no clear D gene. Trimming took off 4 bases at V and 5 bases at J, with 9 bases between the two ends. This CDR3 comprises 12 residues. The germline gives CDR1 SGHNT, CDR2 YYREEE (reference sequence). CDR3 sequence (DNA): TGTGCCAGCAGCCTTGATGTGGAGACCCAGTACTTC. Protein sequence: CASSLDVETQYF.

The sample holds one count of this clone. V is TRBV5-8 and J is TRBJ1-1; D remains unclear. The V gene's germline CDR1 is SGHTS and CDR2 YDEGEE. The V and J ends lost 0 bases and 4 bases respectively, with 13 bases between them. This CDR3 spans 15 amino acids. In DNA, the CDR3 is TGTGCCAGCAGCTTGGGAGTCGGGGAGGGCACTGAAGCTTTCTTT. Translation gives CASSLGVGEGTEAFF.

This sequence joins TRBV6-5 and TRBJ2-1; D uncertain. V was shortened by 2 bases and J by 6 bases, with 14 bases between the two germline ends. CDR3 length equals 15 residues. The germline gives CDR1 MNHEY, CDR2 SVGAGI. This chain's CDR3 is CASSYRGVQVNEQFF. CDR3 coding DNA: TGTGCCAGCAGTTACCGAGGCGTCCAGGTCAATGAGCAGTTCTTC.

This clone was counted at least ten times. The chain recombines TRBV6-1 with TRBJ1-5; TRBD1 is a possible D gene (6 bases). Per germline, CDR1 MNHNS and CDR2 SASEGT. Trimming shortened V by 11 bases and J by 4 bases, and 18 bases separated the two germline ends. This CDR3 comprises 14 residues. For the CDR3, the DNA is TGTGCCGTTGAGGCAGGGGTTGGAAATCAGCCCCAGCATTTT. Translating gives CAVEAGVGNQPQHF.

This clone showed up just a few times. DNA for the CDR3: TGTGCCAGCAGACCCACTAGCTCTACCTACGAGCAGTACTTC. It encodes CASRPTSSTYEQYF. The chain combines TRBV6-5 with TRBJ2-7, with D perhaps TRBD2 (6 bases). The V gene's germline CDR1 is MNHEY and CDR2 SVGAGI. V was cut by 6 bases and J by 2 bases, with 14 bases left in between. CDR3 size: 14 residues.

The V and J genes are TRBV18 and TRBJ1-2; D unresolved. The CDR3 extends over 13 amino acids. CDR1 is KGHSH, CDR2 LQKENI, per germline. The ends were cut back, 3 bases at V and 8 bases at J, with 13 bases in the middle. CDR3 nucleotides: TGTGCCAGCTCACCGCCACTGTCCGAGGGCTACACCTTC. This translates into CASSPPLSEGYTF.

In this sample, this clone turned up a few times. This could be a read error, since a much larger clone is one nucleotide away. The identical CDR3 is also encoded by other nucleotide sequences in the sample. The chain employs TRBV5-1 and TRBJ2-2; D is possibly TRBD2 (6 bases). This CDR3 is built from 15 residues. The germline V gene has CDR1 SGHRS and CDR2 YFSETQ. V was pared by 4 bases and J by 1 base, with 11 bases between. CDR3 amino acids: CASSPGTENTGELFF. CDR3 nucleotides: TGCGCCAGCAGCCCCGGGACTGAGAACACCGGGGAGCTGTTTTTT.

The V call is TRBV9, the J call TRBJ2-1; 7 bases line up with TRBD1. This CDR3 has 17 amino acids. V lost 4 bases, J lost 2 bases, and 12 bases stayed unmatched. CDR1 and CDR2 from the germline V gene are SGDLS and YYNGEE. The CDR3 is CASSLLPLTGPYNEQFF. DNA of the CDR3: TGTGCCAGCAGCCTTTTACCCTTGACAGGGCCCTACAATGAGCAGTTCTTC.

J is TRBJ2-5 and V is TRBV7-9; 9 nucleotides match TRBD1. This CDR3 has 15 amino acids. With V trimmed by 5 bases and J by 4 bases, 8 bases remained unmatched. From germline, CDR1 is SEHNR and CDR2 FQNEAQ (reference sequence). The CDR3 coding sequence is TGTGCCAGCAGCAGGGACAGGGTATCGGGAGAGACCCAGTACTTC. Protein: CASSRDRVSGETQYF.